The clone carrying this T cell receptor (beta chain) has just a few counts. This sample is part of a study of blood T cell repertoires in COVID-19. Recruitment covered some 25 US areas and drew participants whose ages spanned 18 to 89 years. The repertoire was sequenced with immunoSEQ multiplex PCR; TCRdb's copy has only in-frame clones and lacks some. This sample yields 200,000 or so clones, of which over 75% are seen a single time; over 7% belongs to the top ten. This clonotype was sampled from a woman between 40 and 50 years old with acute COVID-19. Material for sequencing was PBMCs or T cells enriched from blood (not recorded which).

CDR3 in amino acids: CASSIGPTGGLETQYF. CDR3 DNA: TGTGCCAGTAGTATAGGCCCGACAGGGGGCTTGGAGACCCAGTACTTC. V usage is TRBV19 and J usage is TRBJ2-5; 10 bases are shared with TRBD1. This CDR3 has 16 residues. CDR1 is LNHDA, CDR2 SQIVND, per germline (reference sequence). V was clipped by 1 base and J by 5 bases; unmatched bases: 7.